These T cell receptor beta chains were read from a single sample in a study of CD8 T cells in ankylosing spondylitis. TCRdb recomputed calls from the 5' RACE reads with MiXCR, one row per CDR3 protein. In the table there are approximately 250,000 distinct CDR3 sequences, roughly a tenth of which are singletons. What was sequenced was blood, either unsorted or a sorted T cell fraction (not recorded which). These receptors were obtained from a male donor with ankylosing spondylitis or in good health (not recorded which). CDR3s include the opening cysteine and the closing phenylalanine or tryptophan. A D gene is named only where the DNA matches it firmly. For some rows the clone size is stated as once, few or many, or as a class when expanded; others skip it.

cdr3_nt cdr3_aa d_call clone_size j_call v_call
TGTGCCAGCAGTTTATGGGCCAGGGATTCTTCACCCCTCCACTTT CASSLWARDSSPLHF . many TRBJ1-6 TRBV12-3/TRBV12-4
TGCGCCAGCACCCTGGGGAGCGGGGGTAGGAATGAGCAGTTCTTC CASTLGSGGRNEQFF TRBD2 many TRBJ2-1 TRBV5-1
TGCGCCAGCAGCTTACAGGGTGACACAGATACGCAGTATTTT CASSLQGDTDTQYF . many TRBJ2-3 TRBV5-1
TGTGCCAGCAGCTTAGGGGAAAACAATGAGCAGTTCTTC CASSLGENNEQFF . . TRBJ2-1 TRBV11-2
TGCAGTGCTGGAGGGTTCCCCACTAGCACAGATACGCAGTATTTT CSAGGFPTSTDTQYF . few TRBJ2-3 TRBV20-1
TGTGCCAGCAGCCCGCGGGACGGAGCCTACGAGCAGTACTTC CASSPRDGAYEQYF . many TRBJ2-7 TRBV7-2
TGTGCCAGCACCCCCCTACGTGGTTCCGGGGAGCTGTTTTTT CASTPLRGSGELFF . many TRBJ2-2 TRBV12-3/TRBV12-4
TGTGCCAGCAGCCAAGATCTCAACGAGCAGTACTTC CASSQDLNEQYF . . TRBJ2-7 TRBV3-1
TGTGCCAGCAGTCCTAACGGAAAGAGCAATCAGCCCCAGCATTTT CASSPNGKSNQPQHF . many TRBJ1-5 TRBV2
TGCAGTGCAACCCTAGCGGGAGGGCAGTTCTTC CSATLAGGQFF TRBD2 . TRBJ2-1 TRBV20-1
TGTGCCAGCAGTTATGCTAGCGGGCAGTTCTTC CASSYASGQFF TRBD2 . TRBJ2-1 TRBV6-2/TRBV6-3
TGTGCCAGCACCCAGGGAGGGGCTCTCCCTGGCTACACCTTC CASTQGGALPGYTF . many TRBJ1-2 TRBV12-3/TRBV12-4
TGCGCCAGCAGCTTAACTTACGAGCAGTACTTC CASSLTYEQYF . many TRBJ2-7 TRBV11-2
TGTGCCACCAGCAGAGACAGGGCGTACAATGAGCAGTTCTTC CATSRDRAYNEQFF . few TRBJ2-1 TRBV15
TGCAGTGCTAGGTTCCCATCTATCATGGGGTCACCCCTCCACTTT CSARFPSIMGSPLHF . many TRBJ1-6 TRBV20-1
TGTGCCAGCAGTGGTCTGGGGGGTTACAATGAGCAGTTCTTC CASSGLGGYNEQFF . . TRBJ2-1 TRBV25-1
TGTGCCAGCAGCATCGGGACAGATGAAGCTTTCTTT CASSIGTDEAFF TRBD1 few TRBJ1-1 TRBV7-2
TGTGCCAGCAGGCCGGGACAGAATTATGGCTACACCTTC CASRPGQNYGYTF TRBD1 many TRBJ1-2 TRBV6-1
TGTGCCAGCAGCTTCGGGACCTCTGGAAACACCATATATTTT CASSFGTSGNTIYF . many TRBJ1-3 TRBV5-6
TGCAGTGCCACCGGGACAATAGCTAACTATGGCTACACCTTC CSATGTIANYGYTF . many TRBJ1-2 TRBV20-1
TGCGCCAGCACTCTCTTGGGTTCAGATACGCAGTATTTT CASTLLGSDTQYF . many TRBJ2-3 TRBV5-1
TGTGCCAGCAGTTCCAGGGGGGGAAACTATGGCTACACCTTC CASSSRGGNYGYTF TRBD1 many TRBJ1-2 TRBV12-3/TRBV12-4
TGTGCCAGCAGTTTGAGGGAGATGGGCGGAAACACCATATATTTT CASSLREMGGNTIYF . many TRBJ1-3 TRBV12-3/TRBV12-4
TGTGCCAGCAGCTCCAACAGGGGAAACTCTGGAAACACCATATATTTT CASSSNRGNSGNTIYF TRBD1 . TRBJ1-3 TRBV7-2
TGTGCCAGCAGCGGAGGGTCTAGCGCCTACAATGAGCAGTTCTTC CASSGGSSAYNEQFF . few TRBJ2-1 TRBV9
TGCAGCGTTGAAGATACGGGGTTACACACCTTC CSVEDTGLHTF . many TRBJ1-2 TRBV29-1
TGCGCCAGCAGCTCCACGGACGGGACAGATACGCAGTATTTT CASSSTDGTDTQYF . . TRBJ2-3 TRBV5-1